These T cell receptor beta chains were read from a single sample in a study of shared clonotypes between healthy human individuals. The data were produced by immunoSEQ multiplex PCR, yet TCRdb's version contains in-frame clones alone and is incomplete. The sample yields a few million clones, 85% to 95% seen once. The sequenced sample consisted of naive CD4+ T cells from PBMCs. Every receptor here comes from a man between 18 and 35 years old in good health. Some clones in this sample may be carry-over from other donors' samples. Both conserved end residues are part of each CDR3. D genes are given only for firm matches. Clone size is not always given. Where it is, it says once, few, many or a class for expanded clones.

V,J,length,size,D,DNA,CDR3
TRBV28,TRBJ2-2,14,NA,NA,TGTGCCAGCAAGGGGGGCGCACGAACCGGGGAGCTGTTTTTT,CASKGGARTGELFF
TRBV7-8,TRBJ1-1,14,NA,NA,TGTGCCAGCAGCTTAGTCAGCCAGAACACTGAAGCTTTCTTT,CASSLVSQNTEAFF
TRBV7-3,TRBJ2-7,13,NA,TRBD2,TGTGCCAGCAGCTTAACTAGCGGGTACGAGCAGTACTTC,CASSLTSGYEQYF
TRBV7-2,TRBJ2-3,13,once,NA,TGTGCCAGCAGCTGGGTAGCGGATCAAACGCAGTATTTT,CASSWVADQTQYF
TRBV28,TRBJ2-7,16,NA,NA,TGTGCCAGCAGTTTAGGTGGCGCCAGAACCTCCTACGAGCAGTACTTC,CASSLGGARTSYEQYF
TRBV18,TRBJ2-1,14,NA,TRBD2,TGTGCCAGCTCACCCATAACTAGCGGGCATGAGCAGTTCTTC,CASSPITSGHEQFF
TRBV5-1,TRBJ1-4,17,NA,TRBD1,TGCGCCAGCAGCTTGGGTATATTAGGGGGCGAAGATGAAAAACTGTTTTTT,CASSLGILGGEDEKLFF
TRBV2,TRBJ2-1,14,NA,NA,TGTGCCAGCAGTGTGATGCTAGTTGGCAATGAGCAGTTCTTC,CASSVMLVGNEQFF
TRBV15,TRBJ2-1,14,NA,NA,TGTGCCACCAGCAGCCCCCGCGGGTACAATGAGCAGTTCTTC,CATSSPRGYNEQFF
TRBV5-1,TRBJ2-3,15,NA,TRBD2,TGCGCCAGCAGCTCCACGGGACTAGACACAGATACGCAGTATTTT,CASSSTGLDTDTQYF
TRBV5-4,TRBJ1-2,15,NA,NA,TGTGCCAGCAGCTTGCTATCGGGGGGAGGCTATGGCTACACCTTC,CASSLLSGGGYGYTF
TRBV20-1,TRBJ2-7,11,NA,TRBD2,TGCAGCACTAGCGGTGCCTACGAGCAGTACTTC,CSTSGAYEQYF
TRBV6-1,TRBJ2-5,16,NA,NA,TGTGCCAGCAGTGAACCGCGAGGGGCCATCCAAGAGACCCAGTACTTC,CASSEPRGAIQETQYF
TRBV21-1,TRBJ2-7,21,NA,NA,TGTGCCAGCAGCTTCGTAGGGGTAATTGGTCAGACTAGCGGGGAAGTTGGCGAGCAGTACTTC,CASSFVGVIGQTSGEVGEQYF
TRBV23-1,TRBJ2-5,11,NA,NA,TGCGCCAGCAGTCTGGGGGAGACCCAGTACTTC,CASSLGETQYF
TRBV5-6,TRBJ1-6,13,NA,NA,TGTGCCAGCAGCTTGGACCTAGGATCACCCCTCCACTTT,CASSLDLGSPLHF
TRBV6-5,TRBJ2-7,14,NA,NA,TGTGCCAGCAGTTACGGGGCGCGGTTCTACGAGCAGTACTTC,CASSYGARFYEQYF
TRBV28,TRBJ1-2,15,NA,TRBD1,TGTGCCAGCAGTTACCCCGGACAGGGGGCAAGGGGCTACACCTTC,CASSYPGQGARGYTF
TRBV18,TRBJ1-3,17,NA,TRBD1,TGTGCCAGCTCACCCAAACGGACAGGGGGCAACGGAAACACCATATATTTT,CASSPKRTGGNGNTIYF
TRBV9,TRBJ2-2,13,NA,NA,TGTGCCAGCACCATCCACCTGGGCGGGGAGCTGTTTTTT,CASTIHLGGELFF
TRBV30,TRBJ2-7,14,NA,NA,TGTGCCTGGAGTGTATCCGGCCGAAGCTACGAGCAGTACTTC,CAWSVSGRSYEQYF
TRBV7-2,TRBJ1-5,13,NA,NA,TGTGCCAGCAGCTTATCCCGCAATCAGCCCCAGCATTTT,CASSLSRNQPQHF
TRBV18,TRBJ2-7,15,NA,TRBD1,TGTGCCAGCTCACCGGGACAGGGGATTTCCTACGAGCAGTACTTC,CASSPGQGISYEQYF
TRBV19,TRBJ1-5,17,few,TRBD1,TGTGCCAGTAAAGGGGGACAGTTCCCTTACGGCAATCAGCCCCAGCATTTT,CASKGGQFPYGNQPQHF
TRBV5-1,TRBJ2-3,17,NA,NA,TGCGCCAGCAGCTTTCTAAATAGCGAGGGGGGCACAGATACGCAGTATTTT,CASSFLNSEGGTDTQYF
TRBV11-2,TRBJ2-2,16,NA,NA,TGTGCCAGCAGAGGAGTACGCGGACCGAACACCGGGGAGCTGTTTTTT,CASRGVRGPNTGELFF
TRBV9,TRBJ1-2,16,NA,TRBD1,TGTGCCAGCAGCGCCCCGAGGGGGCAAAAGTATGATGGCTACACCTTC,CASSAPRGQKYDGYTF
TRBV7-3,TRBJ2-3,18,once,NA,TGTGCCAGCAGCTTAACGCGTTTAGGGGTGTCTAGCACAGATACGCAGTATTTT,CASSLTRLGVSSTDTQYF
TRBV19,TRBJ1-5,15,once,TRBD1,TGTGCCAGTAGTATTAAGGGGGCGGGCAATCAGCCCCAGCATTTT,CASSIKGAGNQPQHF
TRBV27,TRBJ1-2,14,few,NA,TGTGCCAGCAGCCCAGTGGGGGGCGCTTGGGGCTACACCTTC,CASSPVGGAWGYTF
TRBV11-2,TRBJ2-2,15,once,TRBD1,TGTGCCAGCAGCTTCCAGGGGGCGGTCACCGGGGAGCTGTTTTTT,CASSFQGAVTGELFF
TRBV18,TRBJ2-7,13,once,NA,TGTGCCAGCTCTCCCGGGATCTCCTACGAGCAGTACTTC,CASSPGISYEQYF
TRBV11-2,TRBJ1-6,15,NA,NA,TGTGCCAGCAGCTTTATCACAGGCCCTAATTCACCCCTCCACTTT,CASSFITGPNSPLHF
TRBV15,TRBJ2-1,15,NA,NA,TGTGCCACCAGCAGAGGGGGGGAAGGGTACAATGAGCAGTTCTTC,CATSRGGEGYNEQFF
TRBV18,TRBJ2-2,18,NA,NA,TGTGCCAGCTCACCACCGACAACCGCGGGAACGAACACCGGGGAGCTGTTTTTT,CASSPPTTAGTNTGELFF
TRBV28,TRBJ2-7,11,NA,TRBD2,TGTGCCGGGGGGGGAACCTACGAGCAGTACTTC,CAGGGTYEQYF
TRBV19,TRBJ1-2,15,NA,TRBD1,TGTGCCAGTAGTATGGAGACAGGGGGCTTGAATGGCTACACCTTC,CASSMETGGLNGYTF
TRBV7-2,TRBJ1-1,16,few,NA,TGTGCCAGCAGCTTAGTGGGGGGGAGGATGAACACTGAAGCTTTCTTT,CASSLVGGRMNTEAFF
TRBV19,TRBJ1-1,14,NA,NA,TGTGCCAGTCGGGACGGTACAGCGAACACTGAAGCTTTCTTT,CASRDGTANTEAFF
TRBV4-1,TRBJ2-7,15,NA,NA,TGCGCCAGCAGCCACCACGGAGGGATTAACTACGAGCAGTACTTC,CASSHHGGINYEQYF
TRBV28,TRBJ2-5,12,NA,NA,TGTGCCAGCATGAGCGGAAAAGAGACCCAGTACTTC,CASMSGKETQYF